These T cell receptor beta chains were read from a single sample in a study of shared clonotypes between healthy human individuals. Profiled with immunoSEQ multiplex PCR; TCRdb holds only in-frame clones, not every one. This sample yields around 2.5 million clones, of which 93% are seen a single time; 0.35% to 0.45% belongs to the top ten. The sample consisted of naive CD4+ T cells from PBMCs. These receptors were taken from a man aged 18 to 29 in good health. Some clones in this sample may be carry-over from other donors' samples. The CDR3 runs from the conserved cysteine through the conserved F or W. A D gene is named only where the DNA matches it firmly. Only some rows state a clone size, as once, few, many or a class for expanded clones.

>TRBJ2-7|NA|NA|TRBV5-1
CASSDLTGMEQYF
TGCGCCAGCAGCGATCTGACGGGAATGGAGCAGTACTTC
>TRBJ2-7|TRBD2|NA|TRBV11-2
CASSFRRTSGTNGDYEQYF
TGTGCCAGCAGCTTCCGGCGGACTAGCGGGACTAACGGGGACTACGAGCAGTACTTC
>TRBJ2-7|TRBD2|NA|TRBV28
CASIGTSGTEQYF
TGTGCCAGCATAGGGACTAGCGGGACCGAGCAGTACTTC
>TRBJ2-3|TRBD2|NA|TRBV5-4
CASSLFTSGTTSTDTQYF
TGTGCCAGCAGCTTGTTTACTAGCGGGACTACTAGCACAGATACGCAGTATTTT
>TRBJ1-2|NA|once|TRBV9
CASSVTSSNYGYTF
TGTGCCAGCAGCGTAACTTCTTCTAACTATGGCTACACCTTC
>TRBJ1-1|NA|few|TRBV6-1
CASSGVTINTEAFF
TGTGCCAGCAGTGGCGTCACTATTAACACTGAAGCTTTCTTT
>TRBJ2-7|TRBD2|NA|TRBV5-1
CASSSTISGAGYEQYF
TGCGCCAGCAGCTCGACAATTAGCGGGGCAGGCTACGAGCAGTACTTC
>TRBJ2-1|TRBD1|NA|TRBV6-5
CASTRRQGAYNEQFF
TGTGCCAGCACCAGACGACAGGGGGCCTACAATGAGCAGTTCTTC
>TRBJ2-2|TRBD2|once|TRBV2
CASNLGTSGNTGELFF
TGTGCCAGCAACCTAGGGACTAGCGGTAACACCGGGGAGCTGTTTTTT
>TRBJ2-3|TRBD1|NA|TRBV7-7
CASSLGTGDTDTQYF
TGTGCCAGCAGCTTGGGGACAGGGGATACAGATACGCAGTATTTT
>TRBJ2-2|NA|NA|TRBV12-5
CASGLVHRDTGELFF
TGTGCTAGTGGTTTGGTACACAGGGACACCGGGGAGCTGTTTTTT
>TRBJ2-1|TRBD2|NA|TRBV30
CAWSAGTSGNNEQFF
TGTGCCTGGAGTGCCGGGACTAGCGGGAACAATGAGCAGTTCTTC
>TRBJ2-1|NA|NA|TRBV11-3
CASSLVWEMGRNNEQFF
TGTGCCAGCAGCTTAGTTTGGGAGATGGGTCGAAACAATGAGCAGTTCTTC
>TRBJ2-2|NA|NA|TRBV7-8
CASSTRLGGVSGELFF
TGTGCCAGCAGCACCCGACTAGGGGGGGTGTCCGGGGAGCTGTTTTTT
>TRBJ1-5|NA|NA|TRBV28
CASSWGTVGQPQHF
TGTGCCAGCAGTTGGGGTACCGTGGGTCAGCCCCAGCATTTT
>TRBJ1-3|NA|NA|TRBV6-5
CASSYTGGSGNTIYF
TGTGCCAGCAGTTACACGGGGGGCTCTGGAAACACCATATATTTT
>TRBJ1-4|NA|NA|TRBV18
CASSQRQSATNEKLFF
TGTGCCAGCTCACAAAGACAGTCCGCAACTAATGAAAAACTGTTTTTT
>TRBJ1-5|NA|once|TRBV10-3
CAISGGLDQPQHF
TGTGCCATCAGTGGGGGGTTGGATCAGCCCCAGCATTTT
>TRBJ1-2|NA|few|TRBV27
CASSFHSGIQNYGYTF
TGTGCCAGCAGTTTCCACAGTGGAATCCAGAACTATGGCTACACCTTC
>TRBJ2-3|TRBD2|NA|TRBV29-1
CSVGGLAGVGTDTQYF
TGCAGCGTGGGGGGACTAGCGGGAGTCGGGACAGATACGCAGTATTTT
>TRBJ2-7|NA|NA|TRBV2
CASSSSSYEQYF
TGTGCCAGCAGCTCCAGCTCCTACGAGCAGTACTTC
>TRBJ1-3|NA|NA|TRBV5-1
CASSVTTGNTIYF
TGCGCCAGCAGCGTCACTACTGGAAACACCATATATTTT
>TRBJ2-7|TRBD2|NA|TRBV19
CASSPLAASYEQYF
TGTGCCAGTAGTCCCCTAGCGGCTTCCTACGAGCAGTACTTC
>TRBJ2-2|TRBD1|NA|TRBV9
CASSAGTVGTGELFF
TGTGCCAGCAGCGCTGGGACAGTAGGGACCGGGGAGCTGTTTTTT
>TRBJ2-1|NA|NA|TRBV9
CASSVDPLGGSYNEQFF
TGTGCCAGCAGCGTAGACCCCCTGGGGGGCTCCTACAATGAGCAGTTCTTC
>TRBJ2-2|TRBD2|NA|TRBV5-1
CASSSMTSSPGELFF
TGCGCCAGCAGCTCGATGACTAGCTCCCCCGGGGAGCTGTTTTTT
>TRBJ2-7|NA|NA|TRBV5-8
CASSFEWGYYEQYF
TGTGCCAGCAGTTTTGAATGGGGCTACTACGAGCAGTACTTC
>TRBJ2-5|NA|NA|TRBV9
CASSDSSGKETQYF
TGTGCCAGCAGCGACTCCAGCGGTAAAGAGACCCAGTACTTC
>TRBJ1-1|NA|NA|TRBV18
CASSPSLGTEAFF
TGTGCCAGCTCACCCAGCCTCGGGACGGAAGCTTTCTTT
>TRBJ2-7|NA|once|TRBV28
CASSPPPRVVGAVLRLWEQYF
TGTGCCAGCAGTCCCCCACCGCGGGTTGTGGGAGCAGTACTAAGGTTGTGGGAGCAGTACTTC
>TRBJ2-7|TRBD2|NA|TRBV6-5
CASSSVPLAASYEQYF
TGTGCCAGCAGTTCAGTCCCACTAGCGGCTTCCTACGAGCAGTACTTC
>TRBJ2-1|TRBD1|NA|TRBV4-3
CASSQSGGRDNEQFF
TGCGCCAGCAGCCAATCAGGGGGCAGGGACAATGAGCAGTTCTTC
>TRBJ2-7|NA|NA|TRBV30
CAWRSTGFNEQYF
TGTGCCTGGAGATCCACAGGGTTTAACGAGCAGTACTTC
>TRBJ2-2|NA|NA|TRBV5-4
CASSLGQNPTGELFF
TGTGCCAGCAGCTTGGGACAGAATCCCACCGGGGAGCTGTTTTTT
>TRBJ2-7|TRBD1|NA|TRBV6-5
CASSYGTGSSYEQYF
TGTGCCAGCAGTTACGGGACAGGGAGCTCCTACGAGCAGTACTTC
>TRBJ1-1|NA|NA|TRBV21-1
CASSNDRVKAFF
TGTGCCAGCAGCAACGACAGGGTAAAAGCTTTCTTT
>TRBJ2-3|NA|NA|TRBV9
CASSVQQDTQYF
TGTGCCAGCAGCGTACAGCAAGATACGCAGTATTTT
>TRBJ2-3|NA|NA|TRBV5-4
CASSSTSDTQYF
TGTGCCAGCAGCTCAACTAGCGATACGCAGTATTTT
>TRBJ2-7|TRBD1|NA|TRBV2
CASKEDRASSYEQYF
TGTGCCAGCAAAGAAGACAGGGCGAGCTCCTACGAGCAGTACTTC
>TRBJ2-7|NA|NA|TRBV14
CASSQPGADNPYEQYF
TGTGCCAGCAGCCAGCCCGGGGCAGACAACCCGTACGAGCAGTACTTC
>TRBJ1-5|NA|few|TRBV19
CASSISGGRQPQHF
TGTGCCAGTAGTATCAGCGGGGGACGTCAGCCCCAGCATTTT
>TRBJ2-2|NA|NA|TRBV25-1
CASSESPSELFF
TGTGCCAGCAGTGAATCCCCCTCGGAGCTGTTTTTT
>TRBJ2-4|TRBD1|NA|TRBV10-3
CAISDTQGANIQYF
TGTGCCATCAGTGATACCCAGGGGGCGAACATTCAGTACTTC
>TRBJ2-7|TRBD2|NA|TRBV28
CASSQRDPYEQYF
TGTGCCAGCAGCCAGCGGGACCCCTACGAGCAGTACTTC